The 16 T cell receptor beta chains below come from one sample, sequenced in a study of response to subunit inactivated influenza vaccine. TCRdb analysed the RT-PCR reads with MiXCR anew, one entry per CDR3 protein. The sample has 170,000 or so distinct CDR3 sequences; roughly 10% are singletons. The source material was CD8+ T cells sorted from PBMCs, sampled roughly 24 months after vaccination. The receptors stem from a man between 50 and 69 years old who received an inactivated influenza vaccine.

This clonotype came up a few times. CDR3 amino acids: CATSRADRALGEEQFF. In nucleotides, the CDR3 is TGTGCCACCAGCAGAGCGGACAGGGCGCTGGGAGAGGAGCAGTTCTTC. This chain joins TRBV15 and TRBJ2-1; TRBD1 agrees at 8 bases. CDR3 length: 16 amino acids. Germline trimming cut 1 base from V and 10 bases from J; bases unmatched to any gene: 12. The germline V gene has CDR1 LNHNV and CDR2 YYDKDF (reference sequence).

This clonotype was seen more than once but under ten times. This chain joins TRBV19 and TRBJ2-7; 8 bases are shared with TRBD2. V shed 5 bases, J shed 3 bases, and the junction held 6 bases outside the gene matches. The CDR3 extends over 14 amino acids. The germline V gene encodes CDR1 LNHDA and CDR2 SQIVND (reference sequence). CDR3 in DNA: TGTGCCAGTAGTCCGCGAGCGGGAGACTACGAGCAGTACTTC. Translated: CASSPRAGDYEQYF.

V usage is TRBV6-5 and J usage is TRBJ2-2, with a possible D match to TRBD2 (5 bases). V was pared by 0 bases and J by 0 bases, with 14 bases between. The length of the CDR3 is 18 residues. Germline values: CDR1 MNHEY, CDR2 SVGAGI. CDR3 loop: CASSYSGGSIPNTGELFF. CDR3 nucleotides: TGTGCCAGCAGTTACTCTGGAGGCTCCATCCCGAACACCGGGGAGCTGTTTTTT.

This rearrangement joins TRBV12-3 or TRBV12-4 to TRBJ1-2; D might be TRBD1 (6 bases). V was cut by 7 bases and J by 8 bases, with 17 bases left in between. The CDR3 has 13 amino acids. The CDR3 DNA sequence: TGTGCCAGCACAAACCCAGGGGCACTAGGCTACACCTTC. It translates to CASTNPGALGYTF.

This clonotype has a count of ten or more. The chain combines TRBV28 with TRBJ2-5; D remains ambiguous. Germline V gives CDR1 MDHEN, CDR2 SYDVKM. The CDR3 covers 17 residues. V was cut by 4 bases and J by 0 bases, with 18 bases left in between. The chain's CDR3 is CASSSRKETEYQETQYF. The CDR3 DNA reads TGTGCCAGCAGTTCCAGGAAGGAAACGGAATACCAAGAGACCCAGTACTTC. Full variable domain (rest looked up from reference TRBV28 and TRBJ2-5): DVKVTQSSRYLVKRTGEKVFLECVQDMDHENMFWYRQDPGLGLRLIYFSYDVKMKEKGDIPEGYSVSREKKERFSLILESASTNQTSMYLCASSSRKETEYQETQYFGPGTRLLVL.

The V and J genes are TRBV6-2 or TRBV6-3 and TRBJ1-1; D remains ambiguous. Germline CDR1 is MNHEY and CDR2 is SVGEGT. The CDR3 spans 12 residues. Trimming took 6 bases from V and 3 from J, leaving 8 bases between them. For the CDR3, the DNA is TGTGCCAGCAGCCCCTCGGACACTGAAGCTTTCTTT. Its protein product is CASSPSDTEAFF.

This clonotype was recorded at least ten times. The chain links TRBV6-2 or TRBV6-3 to TRBJ2-7, with TRBD1 as a possible D gene (6 bases). Germline V gives CDR1 MNHEY, CDR2 SVGEGT. The CDR3 consists of 12 residues. The V and J ends lost 7 bases and 4 bases respectively, with 11 bases between them. The CDR3, as DNA: TGTGCCAGCAACCTACAGGGATACGAGCAGTACTTC. It is translated as CASNLQGYEQYF.

This clonotype has at least ten counts. The chain is built from TRBV12-3 or TRBV12-4 and TRBJ2-1; D not resolved. The CDR3 spans 14 residues. Trimming stripped 6 bases from V and 0 bases from J, with 9 bases between. The CDR3 here is CASSPRTSYNEQFF. The CDR3 nucleotides are TGTGCCAGCAGCCCGCGGACCTCCTACAATGAGCAGTTCTTC.

For this clonotype: The junction shows a germline mismatch at one end, possibly a read error. This chain links TRBV7-9 with TRBJ1-1; D may be TRBD1 (5 bases). Germline V lookup: CDR1 SEHNR, CDR2 FQNEAQ (reference sequence). The length of the CDR3 is 16 residues. The CDR3 nucleotides read TGTGCCAGTAGCTTAGGGGTTAGGGTCCTGAACACTGAAGCTTTCTTT. Translation gives CASSLGVRVLNTEAFF. Together with reference TRBV7-9 and TRBJ1-1, the CDR3 gives the full variable domain: DTGVSQNPRHKITKRGQNVTFRCDPISEHNRLYWYRQTLGQGPEFLTYFQNEAQLEKSRLLSDRFSAERPKGSFSTLEIQRTEQGDSAMYLCASSLGVRVLNTEAFFGQGTRLTVV.

This clonotype was detected many times. The chain couples TRBV7-2 to TRBJ2-1; maybe TRBD2 (6 bases). Trimming took off 1 base at V and 2 bases at J, with 12 bases between the two ends. CDR3 length: 16 amino acids. The germline gives CDR1 SGHTA, CDR2 FQGNSA. CDR3 protein: CASSLGVGGTYNEQFF. As DNA, the CDR3 is TGTGCCAGCAGCTTAGGGGTGGGGGGTACCTACAATGAGCAGTTCTTC.

This clonotype was observed a handful of times. The chain links TRBV5-1 to TRBJ2-2, with 8 bases fitting TRBD1. V was pared by 7 bases and J by 1 base, with 6 bases of the junction left unmatched. Germline V CDR1 and CDR2: SGHRS, YFSETQ. The CDR3 contains 15 residues. CDR3 DNA: TGCGCCAGCCGCCTTGGACAGGGGAACACCGGGGAGCTGTTTTTT. Translated: CASRLGQGNTGELFF. Supplemented by reference TRBV5-1 and TRBJ2-2, the full variable domain reads KAGVTQTPRYLIKTRGQQVTLSCSPISGHRSVSWYQQTPGQGLQFLFEYFSETQRNKGNFPGRFSGRQFSNSRSEMNVSTLELGDSALYLCASRLGQGNTGELFFGEGSRLTVL.

Only a few counts were recorded for this clonotype. The rearrangement joins TRBV12-3 or TRBV12-4 to TRBJ1-1, with D tentatively TRBD1 (5 bases). CDR3 length: 16 amino acids. The V end was cut by 3 bases, the J end by 3 bases, with 17 bases between. The CDR3 nucleotides read TGTGCCAGCAGTTTTGGGGCGGGAGGGACGCACACTGAAGCTTTCTTT. Translation: CASSFGAGGTHTEAFF.

Only a few counts were recorded for this clonotype. The rearrangement uses TRBV25-1 and TRBJ2-2, with 10 bases identical to TRBD1. CDR3 length: 17 residues. CDR1 MGHDK and CDR2 SYGVNS come from the germline V gene. With V trimmed by 2 bases and J by 5 bases, 8 bases remained unmatched. CDR3 protein: CASSEIYGTGATGELFF. The CDR3 DNA reads as TGTGCCAGCAGTGAAATTTATGGGACAGGGGCGACCGGGGAGCTGTTTTTT.

The table lists this clonotype with a few counts. The chain recombines TRBV4-1 with TRBJ1-4; D uncertain. CDR1 and CDR2 (germline): MGHRA, YSYEKL. V was cut by 1 base and J by 7 bases, with 10 bases left in between. This CDR3 contains 14 residues. CDR3 sequence reads: CASSQGAVPEKLFF. In DNA, the CDR3 is TGCGCCAGCAGCCAAGGGGCCGTCCCTGAAAAACTGTTTTTT.

This clonotype showed up just a few times. The rearrangement links TRBV6-1 to TRBJ1-1; D might be TRBD1 (6 bases). This CDR3 region has 14 residues. From germline, CDR1 is MNHNS and CDR2 SASEGT. V was shortened by 8 bases and J by 0 bases, with 13 bases between the two germline ends. CDR3: CASERTEMNTEAFF. The CDR3 DNA reads TGTGCCAGCGAACGGACAGAAATGAACACTGAAGCTTTCTTT.

In the case of this clonotype: The junction departs from the called germline gene at one end, perhaps through a read error. This chain connects TRBV9 to TRBJ2-1; 8 bases map to TRBD2. The CDR3 runs to 17 residues. Germline V gives CDR1 SGDLS, CDR2 YYNGEE. The CDR3 here is CVSSPSSSGFSYNEQFF. The DNA of the CDR3 is TGTGTCAGCAGCCCATCATCTAGCGGGTTCTCCTACAATGAGCAGTTCTTC.